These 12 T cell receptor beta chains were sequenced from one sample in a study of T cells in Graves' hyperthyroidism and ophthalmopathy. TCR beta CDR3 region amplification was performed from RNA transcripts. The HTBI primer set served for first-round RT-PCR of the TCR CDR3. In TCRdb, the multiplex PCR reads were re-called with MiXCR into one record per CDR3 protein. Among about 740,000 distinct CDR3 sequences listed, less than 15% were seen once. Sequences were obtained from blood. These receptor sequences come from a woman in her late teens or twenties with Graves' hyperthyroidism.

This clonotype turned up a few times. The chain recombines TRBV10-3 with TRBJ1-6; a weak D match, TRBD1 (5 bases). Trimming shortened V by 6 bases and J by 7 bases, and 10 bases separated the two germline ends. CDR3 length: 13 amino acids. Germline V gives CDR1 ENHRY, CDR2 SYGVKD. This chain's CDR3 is CAIRQGINSPLHF. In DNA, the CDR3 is TGTGCCATCAGGCAGGGAATCAATTCACCCCTCCACTTT.

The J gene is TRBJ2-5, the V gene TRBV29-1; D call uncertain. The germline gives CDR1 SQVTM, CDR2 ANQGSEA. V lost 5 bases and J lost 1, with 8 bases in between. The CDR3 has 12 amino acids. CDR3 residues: CSVFNGQETQYF. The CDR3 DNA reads TGCAGCGTTTTCAACGGCCAAGAGACCCAGTACTTC.

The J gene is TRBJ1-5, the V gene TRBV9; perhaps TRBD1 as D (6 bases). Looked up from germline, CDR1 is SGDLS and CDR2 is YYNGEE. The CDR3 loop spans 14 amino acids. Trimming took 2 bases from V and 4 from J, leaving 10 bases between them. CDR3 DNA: TGTGCCAGCAGCGTGGACAGCGCGAATCAGCCCCAGCATTTT. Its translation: CASSVDSANQPQHF.

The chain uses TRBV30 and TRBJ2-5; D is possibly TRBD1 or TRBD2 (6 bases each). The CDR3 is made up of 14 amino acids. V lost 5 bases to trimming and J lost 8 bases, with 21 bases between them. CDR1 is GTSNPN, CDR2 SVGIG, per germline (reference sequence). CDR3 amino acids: CAWRSRGATGTQYF. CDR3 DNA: TGTGCCTGGCGCTCGAGGGGGGCTACAGGAACCCAGTACTTC.

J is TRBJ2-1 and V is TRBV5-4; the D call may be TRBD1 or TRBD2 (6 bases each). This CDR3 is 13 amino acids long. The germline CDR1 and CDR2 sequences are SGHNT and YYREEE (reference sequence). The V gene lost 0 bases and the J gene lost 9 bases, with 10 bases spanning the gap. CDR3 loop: CASSLESGAEQFF. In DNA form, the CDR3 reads TGTGCCAGCAGCTTGGAATCGGGGGCTGAGCAGTTCTTC.

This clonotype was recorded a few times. The DNA for the CDR3 is TGTGCCAGCAGTTTTAAGACTAGCGGTCCTTACGAGCAGTACTTC. Residues: CASSFKTSGPYEQYF. V usage is TRBV6-1 and J usage is TRBJ2-7, with 9 bases that match TRBD2. Germline assignment: CDR1 MNHNS and CDR2 SASEGT. After removal of 5 bases from V and 4 bases from J, the junction contained 9 bases not matched to a gene. The CDR3 has 15 residues.

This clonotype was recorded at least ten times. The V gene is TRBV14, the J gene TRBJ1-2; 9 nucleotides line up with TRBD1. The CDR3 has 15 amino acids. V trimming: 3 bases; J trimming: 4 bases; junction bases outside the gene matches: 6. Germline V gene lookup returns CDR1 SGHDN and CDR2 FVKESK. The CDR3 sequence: CASSHHRGLAYGYTF. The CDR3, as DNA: TGTGCCAGCAGCCACCACAGGGGGCTTGCCTATGGCTACACCTTC. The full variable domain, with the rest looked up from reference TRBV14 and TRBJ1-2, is EAGVTQFPSHSVIEKGQTVTLRCDPISGHDNLYWYRRVMGKEIKFLLHFVKESKQDESGMPNNRFLAERTGGTYSTLKVQPAELEDSGVYFCASSHHRGLAYGYTFGSGTRLTVV.

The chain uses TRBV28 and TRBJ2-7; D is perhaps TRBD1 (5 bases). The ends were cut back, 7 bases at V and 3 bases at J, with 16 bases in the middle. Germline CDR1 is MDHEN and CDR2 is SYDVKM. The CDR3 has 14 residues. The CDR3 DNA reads TGTGCCAGCACCCTCGTAGGGGCAGGCTACGAGCAGTACTTC. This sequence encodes CASTLVGAGYEQYF.

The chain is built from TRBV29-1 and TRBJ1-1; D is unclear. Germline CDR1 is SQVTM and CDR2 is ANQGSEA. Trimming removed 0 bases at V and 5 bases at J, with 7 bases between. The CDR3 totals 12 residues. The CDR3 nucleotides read TGCAGCGTTGAAGAAAGGAGGACTGAAGCTTTCTTT. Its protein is CSVEERRTEAFF.

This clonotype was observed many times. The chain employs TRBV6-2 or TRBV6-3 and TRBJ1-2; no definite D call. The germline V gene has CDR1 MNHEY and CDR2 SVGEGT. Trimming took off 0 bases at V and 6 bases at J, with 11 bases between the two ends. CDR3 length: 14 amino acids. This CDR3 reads CASSYSTAANGYTF. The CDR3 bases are TGTGCCAGCAGTTACTCGACGGCGGCCAATGGCTACACCTTC.

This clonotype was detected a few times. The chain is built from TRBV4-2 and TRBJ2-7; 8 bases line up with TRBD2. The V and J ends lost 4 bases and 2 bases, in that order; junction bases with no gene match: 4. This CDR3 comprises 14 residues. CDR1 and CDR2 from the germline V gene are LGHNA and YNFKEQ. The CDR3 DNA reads TGTGCCAGCAGCCCCCGGGGGGGCGCCTACGAGCAGTACTTC. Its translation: CASSPRGGAYEQYF.

The CDR3 nucleotides read TGTGCCAGTAGTATAGATCGAGGGACCGGCAATGAGCAGTTCTTC. Amino acid sequence: CASSIDRGTGNEQFF. The chain has TRBV19 and TRBJ2-1; D may be TRBD1 or TRBD2 (5 bases each). The germline V and J ends were trimmed by 0 bases and 6 bases, with 12 bases remaining between them. The CDR3 extends over 15 amino acids. CDR1 is LNHDA, CDR2 SQIVND, per germline (reference sequence).